The 32 T cell receptor beta chains below were found in one sample sequenced in a study of T cell responses to AZD1222 COVID-19 vaccine. Only in-frame clones appear in the TCRdb table, and some are missing; sequencing was by immunoSEQ multiplex PCR. Of more than 95,000 clones in the sample, around 84% were seen once. Here the sequenced sample was peripheral blood, taken 28 days after the second AZD1222 dose. The receptors here all came from an adult who received the AZD1222 COVID-19 vaccine.

The chain's CDR3 is CAWKWATSSEQYF. The DNA of the CDR3 is TGTGCCTGGAAATGGGCCACATCGTCCGAGCAGTACTTC. The gene calls are TRBV30 and TRBJ2-7, with D unclear. The CDR3 spans 13 residues. Germline CDR1 reads GTSNPN; CDR2 reads SVGIG (reference sequence). Deletions cut 4 bases from V and 6 bases from J, with 16 bases between.

This clone showed up just a few times. The gene calls are TRBV30 and TRBJ1-1; possible D gene TRBD1, 5 bases. CDR1 GTSNPN and CDR2 SVGIG come from the germline V gene (reference sequence). The CDR3 totals 14 residues. V lost 1 base, J lost 3 bases, and 12 bases lay in between. The CDR3 is CAWSGRQGDTEAFF. Here the CDR3 DNA reads TGTGCCTGGAGTGGCCGGCAAGGGGACACTGAAGCTTTCTTT.

The chain joins TRBV10-3 to TRBJ1-1; D might be TRBD1 (5 bases). The CDR3 contains 13 residues. The V end was cut by 7 bases, the J end by 3 bases, with 12 bases between. Germline V gene lookup returns CDR1 ENHRY and CDR2 SYGVKD. The CDR3 sequence: CAIMGDPDTEAFF. In DNA form, the CDR3 reads TGTGCCATCATGGGGGACCCCGACACTGAAGCTTTCTTT.

The rearrangement links TRBV7-8 to TRBJ2-2; a weak D match, TRBD2 (5 bases). V dropped 5 bases and J dropped 4 bases, with 17 bases sitting between them. The CDR3 has 16 amino acids. Germline V gives CDR1 SGHVS, CDR2 FQNEAQ. The CDR3 region has the DNA TGTGCCAGCAGCCCCGAGATAGAGCGGAGCACCGGGGAGCTGTTTTTT. Translation: CASSPEIERSTGELFF.

This chain links TRBV7-8 with TRBJ1-2; D unclear. The CDR3 has 15 amino acids. Trimming shortened V by 5 bases and J by 3 bases, and 16 bases separated the two germline ends. Germline lookup yields CDR1 SGHVS and CDR2 FQNEAQ. In DNA form, the CDR3 reads TGTGCCAGCAGCCCCACGCCGGTGGGTGACTATGGCTACACCTTC. Translating gives CASSPTPVGDYGYTF.

This clone came up once. This chain links TRBV4-1 with TRBJ2-7; 8 bases line up with TRBD1. Germline V gene data show CDR1 as MGHRA and CDR2 as YSYEKL. The CDR3 loop spans 15 amino acids. Losses at the gene ends were 6 bases for V and 4 bases for J; bases not matched to a gene: 11. CDR3 DNA: TGCGCCAGCAGTTCTGGACAGGGACCGAGTTACGAGCAGTACTTC. It is translated as CASSSGQGPSYEQYF.

The chain employs TRBV2 and TRBJ2-2; 8 bases agree with TRBD1. The V and J ends lost 8 bases and 2 bases, in that order; junction bases with no gene match: 4. The germline gives CDR1 SNHLY, CDR2 FYNNEI. CDR3 length: 14 residues. CDR3: CASGGTGNTGELFF. CDR3 nucleotide sequence: TGTGCCAGCGGGGGGACAGGCAACACCGGGGAGCTGTTTTTT.

This rearrangement joins TRBV14 to TRBJ1-2; D might be TRBD1 (6 bases). Germline CDR1 reads SGHDN; CDR2 reads FVKESK. This CDR3 has 16 amino acids. Trimming removed 4 bases at V and 4 bases at J, with 19 bases between. The CDR3 DNA reads as TGTGCCAGCAGCCTCACCCCAGGGGCGCCATCCTATGGCTACACCTTC. Translated, it gives CASSLTPGAPSYGYTF.

This rearrangement joins TRBV7-3 to TRBJ2-1, with a tentative D call TRBD2 (6 bases). V was pared by 5 bases and J by 2 bases, with 19 bases between. The germline gives CDR1 SGHTA, CDR2 FQGTGA. This CDR3 has 17 amino acids. The CDR3 coding sequence is TGTGCCAGCAGCCCCCTAGCACTGGCGGGGACCTACAATGAGCAGTTCTTC. Translated, it gives CASSPLALAGTYNEQFF.

The chain is built from TRBV18 and TRBJ1-4; D might be TRBD1 (5 bases). Germline loops: CDR1 KGHSH, CDR2 LQKENI. V was cut by 7 bases and J by 6 bases, with 15 bases left in between. The CDR3 covers 14 residues. CDR3 in amino acids: CASCRTPRDEKLFF. For the CDR3, the DNA is TGTGCCAGCTGCAGGACACCCCGGGATGAAAAACTGTTTTTT.

This clone was observed a single time. J is TRBJ2-1 and V is TRBV7-7; D unresolved. V gave up 1 base and J gave up 2 bases, with 9 bases separating them. CDR3 length: 15 residues. Per the germline V gene, CDR1 is SSHAT and CDR2 is FNYEAQ (reference sequence). The CDR3 DNA reads as TGTGCCAGCAGCTTAGGACCGGAGACCTACAATGAGCAGTTCTTC. This encodes CASSLGPETYNEQFF.

V gene TRBV10-1 combines with J gene TRBJ1-2; D is unresolved. Per germline, CDR1 WNHNN and CDR2 SYGVQD (reference sequence). V dropped 6 bases and J dropped 5 bases, with 19 bases sitting between them. This CDR3 contains 15 residues. The CDR3 reads CASRLYVAKGYGYTF. In nucleotides, the CDR3 is TGCGCCAGCAGGTTATATGTCGCCAAAGGGTATGGCTACACCTTC.

The rearrangement links TRBV4-3 to TRBJ1-1, with a possible D match to TRBD1 (5 bases). V lost 0 bases and J lost 3, with 5 bases in between. Per the germline V gene, CDR1 is LGHNA and CDR2 is YSLEER. The CDR3 spans 13 residues. The CDR3 region has the DNA TGCGCCAGCAGCCAAGAAGGGGACACTGAAGCTTTCTTT. Translated, it gives CASSQEGDTEAFF.

This chain joins TRBV7-3 and TRBJ2-1; no definite D call. In germline, CDR1 is SGHTA, CDR2 FQGTGA. The V and J ends lost 1 base and 5 bases respectively, with 3 bases between them. The CDR3 runs 12 residues. CDR3 amino acids: CASSLINNEQFF. The CDR3 DNA sequence: TGTGCCAGCAGCTTAATTAACAATGAGCAGTTCTTC.

The chain links TRBV10-3 to TRBJ2-5, with D uncertain. V dropped 6 bases and J dropped 5 bases, with 16 bases sitting between them. The CDR3 runs to 14 residues. Germline V gives CDR1 ENHRY, CDR2 SYGVKD. CDR3 nucleotides: TGTGCCATCAGCCCAGGACCGTCTGAGGAGACCCAGTACTTC. Protein product: CAISPGPSEETQYF.

The chain carries TRBV27 and TRBJ1-4, with TRBD1 as a possible D gene (5 bases). With 6 bases removed from V and 1 base from J, the gap between germline ends came to 9 bases. Germline CDR1 is MNHEY and CDR2 is SMNVEV (reference sequence). The CDR3 has 14 amino acids. In nucleotides, the CDR3 is TGTGCCAGCAGGGGGGTCGGAACTAATGAAAAACTGTTTTTT. Encoded protein: CASRGVGTNEKLFF.

Only one count was recorded for this clone. V gene TRBV2 combines with J gene TRBJ2-5, with TRBD1 matching over 12 bases. Germline values: CDR1 SNHLY, CDR2 FYNNEI. The CDR3 has 16 amino acids. The junction had 6 bases not matched to a gene; V was cut back by 1 base and J by 6 bases. DNA of the CDR3: TGTGCCAGCAGTGAAGGCGGGACAGGGGGCAGGAAGACCCAGTACTTC. Its translation: CASSEGGTGGRKTQYF. The full variable domain, completed using reference TRBV2 and TRBJ2-5, is EPEVTQTPSHQVTQMGQEVILRCVPISNHLYFYWYRQILGQKVEFLVSFYNNEISEKSEIFDDQFSVERPDGSNFTLKIRSTKLEDSAMYFCASSEGGTGGRKTQYFGPGTRLLVL.

The chain is built from TRBV3-1 (or the pseudogene TRBV3-2) and TRBJ2-3, with a weak D call TRBD1 (6 bases). The CDR3 spans 16 residues. Trimming shortened V by 3 bases and J by 2 bases, and 15 bases separated the two germline ends. Germline V CDR1 and CDR2: LGHDT, YNNKEL (reference sequence). CDR3 nucleotide sequence: TGTGCCAGCAGCCATCCCAATGGGGGCCCCACAGATACGCAGTATTTT. It yields the protein CASSHPNGGPTDTQYF.

The chain has TRBV7-2 and TRBJ1-2; D perhaps matches TRBD1 (5 bases). The ends were cut back, 4 bases at V and 6 bases at J, with 21 bases in the middle. The CDR3 is 16 amino acids. CDR1 SGHTA and CDR2 FQGNSA come from the germline V gene. This CDR3 reads CASSSVEGRVWDGYTF. CDR3 coding DNA: TGTGCCAGCAGCTCAGTAGAGGGCAGGGTGTGGGATGGCTACACCTTC.

The gene calls are TRBV9 and TRBJ1-6; the D is unclear. This CDR3 region has 14 residues. Germline CDR1 and CDR2: SGDLS and YYNGEE. V lost 7 bases and J lost 7, with 15 bases in between. CDR3 protein: CASSVEGGNSPLHF. The CDR3 coding sequence is TGTGCCAGCTCCGTGGAGGGTGGCAATTCACCCCTCCACTTT.

The DNA for the CDR3 is TGTGCCAGCAGCCTAGGGAGAGGCGAGCAGTACTTC. This translates into CASSLGRGEQYF. This chain connects TRBV11-2 to TRBJ2-7; TRBD2 is a possible D gene (5 bases). The CDR3 is 12 amino acids. V was shortened by 5 bases and J by 6 bases, with 11 bases between the two germline ends. Germline values: CDR1 SGHAT, CDR2 FQNNGV.

CDR3: CASSLLAGGQETQYF. The CDR3 nucleotides are TGTGCCAGCAGCTTACTAGCGGGGGGGCAGGAGACCCAGTACTTC. The gene calls are TRBV5-4 and TRBJ2-5, with TRBD2 matching over 13 bases. There are 15 residues in the CDR3. CDR1 is SGHNT and CDR2 is YYREEE in the germline V gene (reference sequence). V lost 2 bases to trimming and J lost 5 bases; unmatched junction nucleotides: 3.

The gene calls are TRBV13 and TRBJ1-2; 8 bases agree with TRBD1. V shed 6 bases and J 8 bases; nucleotides not matched to a gene: 11. The germline V gene encodes CDR1 PRHDT and CDR2 FYEKMQ (reference sequence). The CDR3 has 14 residues. The CDR3 bases are TGTGCCAGCAGACCAGGGGGCGGTTCGAGGGGCTACACCTTC. This codes for CASRPGGGSRGYTF.

CDR3 DNA: TGTGCCAGCAGCTCCGCCGGGACTTATAACACAGATACGCAGTATTTT. It is translated as CASSSAGTYNTDTQYF. The V and J genes are TRBV5-4 and TRBJ2-3; maybe TRBD2 (6 bases). The germline V and J ends were trimmed by 3 bases and 2 bases, with 16 bases remaining between them. This CDR3 region has 16 residues. CDR1 SGHNT and CDR2 YYREEE come from the germline V gene (reference sequence).

This sequence joins TRBV4-3 and TRBJ2-2; D is undetermined. V gave up 0 bases and J gave up 4 bases, with 9 bases separating them. This CDR3 comprises 15 residues. Germline assignment: CDR1 LGHNA and CDR2 YSLEER. In nucleotides, the CDR3 is TGCGCCAGCAGCCAAGATCTAGGGTTCACCGGGGAGCTGTTTTTT. Amino acids: CASSQDLGFTGELFF.

The chain employs TRBV4-3 and TRBJ1-1, with no clear D. The ends were cut back, 3 bases at V and 4 bases at J, with 6 bases in the middle. Per germline, CDR1 LGHNA and CDR2 YSLEER. This CDR3 contains 12 residues. CDR3: CASSQGFTEAFF. In nucleotides, the CDR3 is TGCGCCAGCAGCCAGGGTTTCACTGAAGCTTTCTTT.

CDR3 coding DNA: TGTGCCAGCAGCTTAGCGAGCGGGGGTGGCCAAGAGACCCAGTACTTC. This gives the protein CASSLASGGGQETQYF. V and J are TRBV7-2 and TRBJ2-5, with 8 bases lining up with TRBD2. The CDR3 consists of 16 residues. CDR1 is SGHTA and CDR2 is FQGNSA in the germline V gene. V was pared by 0 bases and J by 1 base, with 4 bases of the junction left unmatched.

The chain joins TRBV7-6 to TRBJ1-6; weak D call: TRBD1 (6 bases). V dropped 2 bases and J dropped 8 bases, with 16 bases sitting between them. The CDR3 loop spans 16 amino acids. Germline loops: CDR1 SGHVS, CDR2 FNYEAQ. CDR3 sequence (DNA): TGTGCCAGCAGCTTAACGCCGACCCCAGGGGATTCACCCCTCCACTTT. It is translated as CASSLTPTPGDSPLHF.

The chain recombines TRBV19 with TRBJ1-5; unclear D gene. The CDR3 totals 14 residues. Germline CDR1 reads LNHDA; CDR2 reads SQIVND (reference sequence). V was clipped by 5 bases and J by 6 bases, with 14 bases between them. Here the CDR3 reads CASSFQGLGQPQHF. The CDR3 region has the DNA TGTGCCAGTAGTTTCCAAGGCTTAGGTCAGCCCCAGCATTTT.

The chain has TRBV21-1 and TRBJ2-1. TRBV21-1 is a recognized pseudogene. There are 15 residues in the CDR3. The CDR3 DNA reads as TGTGCCAGCAGCTCCCGACGGAAACTGTACAATGAGCAGTTCTTC. This sequence encodes CASSSRRKLYNEQFF.

This clone was seen just once. V usage is TRBV10-3 and J usage is TRBJ2-5; TRBD2 matches 10 bases. V gave up 9 bases and J gave up 3 bases; unmatched junction bases: 1. Germline V gene data show CDR1 as ENHRY and CDR2 as SYGVKD. This CDR3 is 12 amino acids long. The CDR3, as DNA: TGTGCCATAGCGGGGGGGGAAGAGACCCAGTACTTC. It translates to CAIAGGEETQYF.

This clone was detected only once. As DNA, the CDR3 is TGTGCCAGCAGCCTCTTGACTAGCAGACACTACGAGCAGTACTTC. Translated, it gives CASSLLTSRHYEQYF. This rearrangement joins TRBV6-4 to TRBJ2-7; 7 bases are a match to TRBD2. The CDR3 runs to 15 residues. Germline V lookup: CDR1 MRHNA, CDR2 SNTAGT. V shed 6 bases, J shed 3 bases, and the junction held 11 bases outside the gene matches.